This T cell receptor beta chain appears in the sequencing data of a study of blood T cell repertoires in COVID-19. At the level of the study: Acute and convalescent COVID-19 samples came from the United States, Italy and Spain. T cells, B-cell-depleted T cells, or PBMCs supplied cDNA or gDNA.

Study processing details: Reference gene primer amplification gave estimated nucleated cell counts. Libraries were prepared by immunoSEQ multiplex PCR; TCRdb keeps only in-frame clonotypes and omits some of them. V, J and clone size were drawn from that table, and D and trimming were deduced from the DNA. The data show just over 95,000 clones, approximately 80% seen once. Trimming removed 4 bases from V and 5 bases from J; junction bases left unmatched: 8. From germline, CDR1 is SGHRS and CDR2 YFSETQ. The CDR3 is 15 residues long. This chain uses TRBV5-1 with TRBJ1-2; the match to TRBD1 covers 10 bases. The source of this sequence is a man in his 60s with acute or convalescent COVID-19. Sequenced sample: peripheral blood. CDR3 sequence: CASSPIRQGAYGYTF. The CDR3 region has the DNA TGCGCCAGCAGCCCAATTCGACAGGGGGCGTATGGCTACACCTTC.